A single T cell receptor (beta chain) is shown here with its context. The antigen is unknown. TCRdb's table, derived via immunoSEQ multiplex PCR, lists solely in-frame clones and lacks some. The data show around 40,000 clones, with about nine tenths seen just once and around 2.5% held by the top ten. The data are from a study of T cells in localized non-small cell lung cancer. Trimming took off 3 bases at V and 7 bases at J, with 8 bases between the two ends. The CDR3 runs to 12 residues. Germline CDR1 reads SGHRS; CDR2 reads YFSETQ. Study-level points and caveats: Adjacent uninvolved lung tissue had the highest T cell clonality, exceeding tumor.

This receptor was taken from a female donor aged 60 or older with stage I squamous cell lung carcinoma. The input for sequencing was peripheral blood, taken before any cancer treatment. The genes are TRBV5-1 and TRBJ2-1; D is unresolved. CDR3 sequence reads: CASSSTSNEQFF. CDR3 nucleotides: TGCGCCAGCAGCTCGACTTCAAATGAGCAGTTCTTC.